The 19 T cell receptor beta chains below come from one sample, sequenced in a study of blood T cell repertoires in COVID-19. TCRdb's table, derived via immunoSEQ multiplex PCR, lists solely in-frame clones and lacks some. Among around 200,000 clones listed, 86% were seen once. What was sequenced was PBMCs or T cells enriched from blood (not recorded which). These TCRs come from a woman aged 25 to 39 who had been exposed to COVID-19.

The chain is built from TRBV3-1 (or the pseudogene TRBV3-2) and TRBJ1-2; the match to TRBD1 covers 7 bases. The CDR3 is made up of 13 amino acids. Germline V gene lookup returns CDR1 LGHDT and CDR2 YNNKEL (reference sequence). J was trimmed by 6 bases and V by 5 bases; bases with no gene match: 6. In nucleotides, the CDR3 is TGTGCCAGCAGCTGGGACAGAGGGGATGGCTACACCTTC. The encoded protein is CASSWDRGDGYTF.

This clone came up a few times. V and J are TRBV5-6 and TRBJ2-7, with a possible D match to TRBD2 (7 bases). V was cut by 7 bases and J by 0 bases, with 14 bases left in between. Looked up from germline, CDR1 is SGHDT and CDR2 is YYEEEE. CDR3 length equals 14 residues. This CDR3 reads CASEAGATSYEQYF. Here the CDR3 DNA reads TGTGCCAGCGAGGCGGGGGCTACCTCCTACGAGCAGTACTTC.

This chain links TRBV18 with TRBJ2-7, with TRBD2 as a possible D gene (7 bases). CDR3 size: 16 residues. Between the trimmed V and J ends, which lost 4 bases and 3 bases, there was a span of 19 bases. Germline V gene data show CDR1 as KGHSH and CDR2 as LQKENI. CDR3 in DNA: TGTGCCAGCTCACGAGTGGCGGGGGCGAATATCTACGAGCAGTACTTC. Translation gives CASSRVAGANIYEQYF.

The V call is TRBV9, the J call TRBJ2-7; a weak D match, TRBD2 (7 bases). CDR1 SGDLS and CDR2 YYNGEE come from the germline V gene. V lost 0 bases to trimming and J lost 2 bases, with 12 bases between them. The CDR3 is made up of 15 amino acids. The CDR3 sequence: CASSVGEGGAYEQYF. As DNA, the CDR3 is TGTGCCAGCAGCGTAGGGGAGGGGGGAGCCTACGAGCAGTACTTC. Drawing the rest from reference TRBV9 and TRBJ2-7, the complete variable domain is DSGVTQTPKHLITATGQRVTLRCSPRSGDLSVYWYQQSLDQGLQFLIQYYNGEERAKGNILERFSAQQFPDLHSELNLSSLELGDSALYFCASSVGEGGAYEQYFGPGTRLTVT.

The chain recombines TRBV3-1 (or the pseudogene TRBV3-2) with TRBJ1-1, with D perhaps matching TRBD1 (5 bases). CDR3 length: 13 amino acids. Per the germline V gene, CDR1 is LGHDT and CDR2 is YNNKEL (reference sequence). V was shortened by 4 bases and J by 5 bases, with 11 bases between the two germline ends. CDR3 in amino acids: CASSPRRGTEAFF. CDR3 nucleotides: TGTGCCAGCAGCCCCCGCCGGGGGACTGAAGCTTTCTTT.

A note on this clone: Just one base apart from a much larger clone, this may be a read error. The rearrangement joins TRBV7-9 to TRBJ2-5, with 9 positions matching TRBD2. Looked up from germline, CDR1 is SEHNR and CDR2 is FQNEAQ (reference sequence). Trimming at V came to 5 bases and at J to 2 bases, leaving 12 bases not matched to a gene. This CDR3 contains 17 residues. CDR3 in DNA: TGTGCCAGCAGCGACCCTATGGCGGGGGGGGTTCAAGAGACCCAGTACTTC. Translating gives CASSDPMAGGVQETQYF.

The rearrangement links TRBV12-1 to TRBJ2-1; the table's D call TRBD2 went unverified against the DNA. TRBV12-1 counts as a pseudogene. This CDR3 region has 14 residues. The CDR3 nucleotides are TGTGCCAGCAGTTGGATGGGGGGGCTCGGTGAGCAGTTCTTC. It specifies CASSWMGGLGEQFF.

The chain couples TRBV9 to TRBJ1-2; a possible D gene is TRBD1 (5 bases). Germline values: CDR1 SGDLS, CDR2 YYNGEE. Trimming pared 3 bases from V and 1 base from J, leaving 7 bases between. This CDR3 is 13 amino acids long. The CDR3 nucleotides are TGTGCCAGCAGCGCCGACAGTAACTATGGCTACACCTTC. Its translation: CASSADSNYGYTF.

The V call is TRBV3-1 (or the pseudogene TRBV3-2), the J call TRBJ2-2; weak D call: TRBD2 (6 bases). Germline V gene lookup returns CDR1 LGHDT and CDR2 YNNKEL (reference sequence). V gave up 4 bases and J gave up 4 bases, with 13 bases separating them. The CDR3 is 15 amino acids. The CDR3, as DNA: TGTGCCAGCAGCCTGTCGGAGGGTGCCACCGGGGAGCTGTTTTTT. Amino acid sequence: CASSLSEGATGELFF.

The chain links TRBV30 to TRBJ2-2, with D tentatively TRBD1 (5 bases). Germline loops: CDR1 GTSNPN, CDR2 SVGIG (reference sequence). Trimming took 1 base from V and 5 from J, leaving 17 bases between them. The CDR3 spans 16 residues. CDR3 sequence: CAWSDDSRRLTGELFF. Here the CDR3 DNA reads TGTGCCTGGAGTGACGACAGCCGGCGTCTGACCGGGGAGCTGTTTTTT.

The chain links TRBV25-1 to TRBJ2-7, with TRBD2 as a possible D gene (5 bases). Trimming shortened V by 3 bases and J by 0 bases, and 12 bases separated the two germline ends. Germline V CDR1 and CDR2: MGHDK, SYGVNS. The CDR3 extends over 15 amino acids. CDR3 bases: TGTGCCAGCAGTGACCCTAGCATGAGCTCCTACGAGCAGTACTTC. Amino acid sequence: CASSDPSMSSYEQYF.

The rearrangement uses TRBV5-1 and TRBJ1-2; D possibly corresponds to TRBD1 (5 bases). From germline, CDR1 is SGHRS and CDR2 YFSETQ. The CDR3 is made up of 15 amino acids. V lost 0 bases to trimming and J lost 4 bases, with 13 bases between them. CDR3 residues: CASSLAPGLGYGYTF. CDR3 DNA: TGCGCCAGCAGCTTGGCGCCAGGGTTAGGCTATGGCTACACCTTC.

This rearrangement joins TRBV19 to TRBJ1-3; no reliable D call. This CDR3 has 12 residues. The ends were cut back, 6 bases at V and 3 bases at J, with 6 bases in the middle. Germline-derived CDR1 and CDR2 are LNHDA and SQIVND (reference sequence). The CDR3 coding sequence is TGTGCCAGTAGCCCAGGTGGAAACACCATATATTTT. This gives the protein CASSPGGNTIYF.

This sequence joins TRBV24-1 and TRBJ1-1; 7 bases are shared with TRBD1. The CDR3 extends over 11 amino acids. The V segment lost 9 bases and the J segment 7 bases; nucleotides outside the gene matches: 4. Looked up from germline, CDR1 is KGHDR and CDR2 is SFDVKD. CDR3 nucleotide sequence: TGTGCCACCGCGGCAGGGGGTGAAGCTTTCTTT. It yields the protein CATAAGGEAFF.

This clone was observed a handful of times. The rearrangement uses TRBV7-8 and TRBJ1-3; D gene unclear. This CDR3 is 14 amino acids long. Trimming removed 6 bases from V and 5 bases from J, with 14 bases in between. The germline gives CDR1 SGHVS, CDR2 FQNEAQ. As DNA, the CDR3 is TGTGCCAGCAGGGCCGGGATGGAGCGAAACACCATATATTTT. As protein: CASRAGMERNTIYF.

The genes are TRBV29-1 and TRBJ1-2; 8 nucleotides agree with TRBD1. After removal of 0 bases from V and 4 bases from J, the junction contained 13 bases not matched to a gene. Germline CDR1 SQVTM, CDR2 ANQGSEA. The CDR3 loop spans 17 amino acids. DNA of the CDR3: TGCAGCGTTGAAGATCGGCAGGGCGGAGACAGGGGCTATGGCTACACCTTC. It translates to CSVEDRQGGDRGYGYTF.

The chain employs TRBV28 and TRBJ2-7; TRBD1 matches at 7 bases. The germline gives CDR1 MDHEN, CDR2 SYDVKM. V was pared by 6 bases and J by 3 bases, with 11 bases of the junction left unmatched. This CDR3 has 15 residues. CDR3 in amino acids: CASRTDRESYYEQYF. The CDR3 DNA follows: TGTGCCAGCAGGACCGACAGGGAATCCTACTACGAGCAGTACTTC.

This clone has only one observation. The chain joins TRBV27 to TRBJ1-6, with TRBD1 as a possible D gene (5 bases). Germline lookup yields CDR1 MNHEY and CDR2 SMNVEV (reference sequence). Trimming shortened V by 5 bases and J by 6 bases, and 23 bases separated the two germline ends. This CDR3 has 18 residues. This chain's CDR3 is CASSPTTPRQGANSPLHF. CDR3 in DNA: TGTGCCAGCAGTCCAACTACCCCCCGGCAGGGTGCTAATTCACCCCTCCACTTT.

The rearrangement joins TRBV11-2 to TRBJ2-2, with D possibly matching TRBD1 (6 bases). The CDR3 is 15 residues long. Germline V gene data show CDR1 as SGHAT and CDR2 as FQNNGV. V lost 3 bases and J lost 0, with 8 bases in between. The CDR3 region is CASSLDSSNTGELFF. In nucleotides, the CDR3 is TGTGCCAGCAGCTTGGACAGCTCGAACACCGGGGAGCTGTTTTTT. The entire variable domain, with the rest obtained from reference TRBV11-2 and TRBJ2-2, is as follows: EAGVAQSPRYKIIEKRQSVAFWCNPISGHATLYWYQQILGQGPKLLIQFQNNGVVDDSQLPKDRFSAERLKGVDSTLKIQPAKLEDSAVYLCASSLDSSNTGELFFGEGSRLTVL.